This TCR beta chain was identified during a study of blood T cell repertoires in COVID-19. Deletions cut 5 bases from V and 5 bases from J, with 18 bases between. The CDR3 covers 15 residues. Per germline, CDR1 SEHNR and CDR2 FQNEAQ (reference sequence). Data came from immunoSEQ multiplex PCR; TCRdb stores just in-frame clones and leaves some out. Among about 230,000 clones listed, about 90% were seen once. The source material was peripheral blood. This sequence originates from a man aged 25-40 years with COVID-19, enrolled during active disease. The genes are TRBV7-9 and TRBJ2-5, with a tentative D call TRBD1 (6 bases). This CDR3 reads CASSPLGNRVETQYF. The CDR3 DNA follows: TGTGCCAGCAGCCCCTTGGGGAACAGGGTCGAGACCCAGTACTTC.